A single sample is the source of the 28 T cell receptor beta chains below, sequenced in a study of CD4 T cells in relation to SARS-CoV-2 and coronaviruses. These receptors' targets are unknown. The protocol was immunoSEQ multiplex PCR, while the TCRdb copy is restricted to in-frame clones and leaves out a portion. The sample has some 46,000 clones, around 79% seen once; the top ten hold approximately 1.5%. The sample taken for sequencing was naive CD4+ T cells from PBMCs, cultured in vitro. Subset given: naive CD4+ T cells isolated by negative enrichment. Source of these receptors: an adult with COVID-19.

This clone showed up just a few times. V and J are TRBV5-1 and TRBJ2-1, with TRBD2 identical over 8 bases. Germline CDR1 SGHRS, CDR2 YFSETQ. The CDR3 has 15 residues. The junction had 5 bases not matched to a gene; V was cut back by 4 bases and J by 2 bases. The CDR3 region is CASSSGGNPYNEQFF. CDR3 DNA: TGCGCCAGCAGCAGCGGGGGTAACCCCTACAATGAGCAGTTCTTC.

The chain links TRBV4-2 to TRBJ2-2, with 8 bases lining up with TRBD1. The V gene's germline CDR1 is LGHNA and CDR2 YNFKEQ. This CDR3 is built from 16 residues. Germline trimming cut 5 bases from V and 1 base from J; bases unmatched to any gene: 6. The CDR3 protein is CASSSQDRENTGELFF. CDR3 sequence (DNA): TGTGCCAGCAGCTCTCAGGACAGGGAGAACACCGGGGAGCTGTTTTTT.

The chain recombines TRBV6-5 with TRBJ2-7, with 7 bases identical to TRBD2. Germline V gives CDR1 MNHEY, CDR2 SVGAGI. The CDR3 spans 13 residues. J was trimmed by 6 bases and V by 6 bases; bases with no gene match: 8. The chain's CDR3 is CASRRAGRGEQYF. The CDR3 region has the DNA TGTGCCAGCAGGCGAGCGGGAAGGGGCGAGCAGTACTTC.

The chain uses TRBV19 and TRBJ2-5, with a weak D call TRBD1 (5 bases). Germline CDR1 is LNHDA and CDR2 is SQIVND (reference sequence). V was pared by 3 bases and J by 4 bases, with 21 bases between. This CDR3 is built from 17 residues. The CDR3 spells CASSIGLSSGSPETQYF. Written as DNA, the CDR3 is TGTGCCAGTAGTATCGGATTGTCATCAGGGTCGCCAGAGACCCAGTACTTC.

The rearrangement links TRBV18 to TRBJ1-2, with D possibly being TRBD1 (6 bases). This CDR3 has 13 amino acids. Trimming took off 6 bases at V and 2 bases at J, with 10 bases between the two ends. Germline-derived CDR1 and CDR2 are KGHSH and LQKENI. CDR3 nucleotide sequence: TGTGCCAGCTCGTCCGGGACAAACTATGGCTACACCTTC. It specifies CASSSGTNYGYTF.

V is TRBV19 and J is TRBJ2-1; perhaps TRBD2 as D (5 bases). This CDR3 spans 12 amino acids. With 6 bases removed from V and 5 bases from J, the gap between germline ends came to 8 bases. CDR1 is LNHDA and CDR2 is SQIVND in the germline V gene (reference sequence). The CDR3 coding sequence is TGTGCCAGTAGCGGGATGAACAATGAGCAGTTCTTC. Translated, it gives CASSGMNNEQFF. Variable domain in full (rest from reference TRBV19 and TRBJ2-1): DGGITQSPKYLFRKEGQNVTLSCEQNLNHDAMYWYRQDPGQGLRLIYYSQIVNDFQKGDIAEGYSVSREKKESFPLTVTSAQKNPTAFYLCASSGMNNEQFFGPGTRLTVL.

The chain recombines TRBV3-1 (or the pseudogene TRBV3-2) with TRBJ2-1; tentatively, D is TRBD2 (6 bases). Germline CDR1 is LGHDT and CDR2 is YNNKEL (reference sequence). This CDR3 is built from 14 residues. V was trimmed by 7 bases and J by 7 bases, leaving 17 bases between them. The CDR3 DNA sequence: TGTGCCAGCACCCTCCGGTGGGGGGAGAATGAGCAGTTCTTC. Residues: CASTLRWGENEQFF.

The chain joins TRBV3-1 (or the pseudogene TRBV3-2) to TRBJ2-1; 14 bases line up with TRBD2. The trim removed 3 bases at V and 9 bases at J, leaving 10 bases unmatched. The germline CDR1 and CDR2 sequences are LGHDT and YNNKEL (reference sequence). The CDR3 runs to 17 residues. The CDR3 loop reads CASSHGTRLAGGLEQFF. CDR3 coding DNA: TGTGCCAGCAGCCATGGTACGAGACTAGCGGGAGGGCTTGAGCAGTTCTTC.

The J gene is TRBJ1-2, the V gene TRBV30, with TRBD1 as a possible D gene (5 bases). The CDR3 has 15 amino acids. V lost 3 bases and J 4 bases, leaving 18 bases between the germline ends. CDR1 and CDR2 (germline): GTSNPN, SVGIG (reference sequence). The CDR3 loop reads CAWREPGRKIYGYTF. Written as DNA, the CDR3 is TGTGCCTGGAGGGAACCGGGACGTAAAATCTATGGCTACACCTTC.

The chain uses TRBV30 and TRBJ2-5; perhaps TRBD1 as D (5 bases). The length of the CDR3 is 13 residues. Between the trimmed V and J ends, which lost 3 bases and 1 base, there was a span of 9 bases. Germline V gene data show CDR1 as GTSNPN and CDR2 as SVGIG (reference sequence). The CDR3 is CAWSLRVQETQYF. CDR3 nucleotides: TGTGCCTGGAGCCTCAGGGTCCAAGAGACCCAGTACTTC.

The chain links TRBV20-1 to TRBJ2-3; TRBD2 agrees at 10 bases. The CDR3 is 15 residues long. CDR1 is DFQATT, CDR2 SNEGSKA, per germline (reference sequence). V lost 3 bases, J lost 4 bases, and 7 bases stayed unmatched. CDR3 protein: CSASSRTSGSDTQYF. The CDR3 region has the DNA TGCAGTGCTAGTTCACGGACTAGCGGCTCAGATACGCAGTATTTT.

V usage is TRBV28 and J usage is TRBJ1-6; 8 positions match TRBD1. Germline V CDR1 and CDR2: MDHEN, SYDVKM. This CDR3 is built from 15 residues. V dropped 3 bases and J dropped 4; count of bases not matched to a gene: 2. The DNA of the CDR3 is TGTGCCAGCAGTTTTTACAGGGGGTATAATTCACCCCTCCACTTT. This gives the protein CASSFYRGYNSPLHF.

About this clone: Germline is not matched at one junction end, which may reflect a read error. The chain links TRBV7-7 to TRBJ2-5, with 13 bases identical to TRBD2. CDR1 SSHAT and CDR2 FNYEAQ come from the germline V gene (reference sequence). There are 16 residues in the CDR3. CDR3 amino acids: CASSLARTSGRETQYF. As DNA, the CDR3 is TGTGCTAGCAGCTTAGCCAGGACTAGCGGGAGAGAGACCCAGTACTTC.

The chain recombines TRBV3-1 (or the pseudogene TRBV3-2) with TRBJ2-7; D unresolved. V was pared by 6 bases and J by 4 bases, with 4 bases between. The CDR3 spans 10 residues. CDR1 is LGHDT, CDR2 YNNKEL, per germline (reference sequence). The CDR3 here is CASSRYEQYF. CDR3 in DNA: TGTGCCAGCAGTCGATACGAGCAGTACTTC.

The rearrangement joins TRBV28 to TRBJ1-2, with TRBD1 as a possible D gene (5 bases). CDR3 length: 14 residues. Germline CDR1 MDHEN, CDR2 SYDVKM. V was clipped by 7 bases and J by 5 bases, with 17 bases between them. CDR3: CASTRVQRFYGYTF. CDR3 bases: TGTGCCAGCACCAGGGTCCAACGGTTTTATGGCTACACCTTC.

The J gene is TRBJ1-6, the V gene TRBV15; D might be TRBD1 (6 bases). The ends were cut back, 1 base at V and 13 bases at J, with 14 bases in the middle. Germline CDR1 LNHNV, CDR2 YYDKDF (reference sequence). The CDR3 is 14 amino acids. As DNA, the CDR3 is TGTGCCACCAGCAGAGCAGAGGGGGTCGGGCCCCTCCACTTT. Its translation: CATSRAEGVGPLHF.

The CDR3 region is CASTFGWGAMEGYTF. CDR3 DNA sequence: TGTGCCAGCACCTTCGGATGGGGGGCAATGGAAGGCTACACCTTC. The chain is built from TRBV6-5 and TRBJ1-2; D may be TRBD1 (6 bases). V was pared by 7 bases and J by 8 bases, with 23 bases between. The CDR3 runs to 15 residues. CDR1 and CDR2 (germline): MNHEY, SVGAGI.

V and J are TRBV7-8 and TRBJ1-5, with 8 bases identical to TRBD1. Germline V gives CDR1 SGHVS, CDR2 FQNEAQ. V shed 2 bases, J shed 8 bases, and the junction held 5 bases outside the gene matches. The CDR3 consists of 14 residues. CDR3 protein: CASSLIRGQEPQHF. The CDR3, as DNA: TGTGCCAGCAGCTTAATCAGGGGGCAGGAGCCCCAGCATTTT.

The chain is built from TRBV5-1 and TRBJ1-1, with D possibly TRBD1 on 6 matching bases. Between the trimmed V and J ends, which lost 4 bases and 7 bases, there was a span of 14 bases. The CDR3 totals 13 residues. Germline CDR1 and CDR2: SGHRS and YFSETQ. The CDR3 protein is CASSLMEGGEAFF. Written as DNA, the CDR3 is TGCGCCAGCAGCCTTATGGAGGGGGGTGAAGCTTTCTTT.

This chain joins TRBV11-1 and TRBJ1-1; weak D call: TRBD1 (5 bases). Trimming took 7 bases from V and 5 from J, leaving 17 bases between them. The CDR3 is made up of 14 amino acids. In germline, CDR1 is SGHAT, CDR2 FQDESV (reference sequence). The DNA for the CDR3 is TGTGCCAGCACTCCAGGCCAGGGCGGAACTGAAGCTTTCTTT. Translation: CASTPGQGGTEAFF.

A few counts support this clone. The chain recombines TRBV28 with TRBJ2-7; D remains unclear. The CDR3 has 13 amino acids. Trimming left V 7 bases short and J 5 bases short, with 15 bases between. Per germline, CDR1 MDHEN and CDR2 SYDVKM. CDR3 bases: TGTGCCAGCAACCCTCCGACCTGGCACGAGCAGTACTTC. This sequence encodes CASNPPTWHEQYF.

This clone was picked up a small number of times. The rearrangement joins TRBV4-2 to TRBJ1-1; perhaps TRBD1 as D (5 bases). Deletions cut 0 bases from V and 1 base from J, with 12 bases between. Germline CDR1 LGHNA, CDR2 YNFKEQ. The CDR3 length is 16 residues. CDR3 in amino acids: CASSQDLAGWNTEAFF. The CDR3 region has the DNA TGTGCCAGCAGCCAAGATCTTGCAGGGTGGAACACTGAAGCTTTCTTT.

The CDR3 DNA follows: TGTGCCAGCAGTGACCGGACAGGGGGCCTGAATCAGTACTTC. Translation gives CASSDRTGGLNQYF. This rearrangement joins TRBV28 to TRBJ2-5; 11 bases agree with TRBD1. After removal of 5 bases from V and 11 bases from J, the junction contained 10 bases not matched to a gene. Germline V lookup: CDR1 MDHEN, CDR2 SYDVKM. The CDR3 contains 14 residues.

This chain links TRBV6-5 with TRBJ1-6, with D possibly TRBD1 on 6 matching bases. This CDR3 is 15 amino acids long. The germline V gene has CDR1 MNHEY and CDR2 SVGAGI. Trimming took off 2 bases at V and 6 bases at J, with 11 bases between the two ends. This chain's CDR3 is CASSYDWGPNSPLHF. CDR3 bases: TGTGCCAGCAGTTACGATTGGGGGCCTAATTCACCCCTCCACTTT.

J is TRBJ1-5 and V is TRBV5-6; D is uncertain. CDR3 length equals 15 residues. The V gene's germline CDR1 is SGHDT and CDR2 YYEEEE. V was shortened by 1 base and J by 5 bases, with 13 bases between the two germline ends. CDR3 sequence: CASSLFQTEYQPQHF. The CDR3 bases are TGTGCCAGCAGCTTGTTTCAGACTGAATATCAGCCCCAGCATTTT. Full variable domain (rest looked up from reference TRBV5-6 and TRBJ1-5): DAGVTQSPTHLIKTRGQQVTLRCSPKSGHDTVSWYQQALGQGPQFIFQYYEEEERQRGNFPDRFSGHQFPNYSSELNVNALLLGDSALYLCASSLFQTEYQPQHFGDGTRLSIL.

The CDR3 sequence: CASSARGEGEAFF. The DNA of the CDR3 is TGTGCCAGCAGCGCCAGGGGGGAGGGTGAAGCTTTCTTT. The chain couples TRBV9 to TRBJ1-1, with 7 bases matching TRBD1. Germline V gene sequence: CDR1 SGDLS, CDR2 YYNGEE. This CDR3 region has 13 residues. The ends lost 3 bases at V and 7 bases at J; junction bases unmatched: 6.

This chain uses TRBV2 with TRBJ2-7; tentative D call: TRBD2 (6 bases). With 3 bases removed from V and 6 bases from J, the gap between germline ends came to 18 bases. This CDR3 spans 15 amino acids. CDR1 and CDR2 from the germline V gene are SNHLY and FYNNEI. The chain's CDR3 is CASSEDGSGASEQYF. CDR3 coding DNA: TGTGCCAGCAGTGAGGACGGGAGTGGGGCCAGCGAGCAGTACTTC.

CDR3: CSVERLAGAVYNEQFF. In nucleotides, the CDR3 is TGCAGCGTCGAACGGCTAGCGGGAGCAGTATACAATGAGCAGTTCTTC. V and J are TRBV29-1 and TRBJ2-1; 10 nucleotides line up with TRBD2. Losses at the gene ends were 6 bases for V and 4 bases for J; bases not matched to a gene: 12. This CDR3 has 16 amino acids. The germline gives CDR1 SQVTM, CDR2 ANQGSEA.